These 28 T cell receptor beta chains were all obtained from the same sample, sequenced in a study of blood T cell repertoires in COVID-19. Sequenced by immunoSEQ multiplex PCR; TCRdb stores in-frame clones only, minus some. The sample consists of about 160,000 clones, just under 90% of them appearing once. The sequencing sample was made of peripheral blood. The origin of the receptors is a woman in her 70s with COVID-19, enrolled during active disease.

The chain carries TRBV3-1 (or the pseudogene TRBV3-2) and TRBJ2-3, with TRBD2 as a possible D gene (7 bases). CDR3 size: 16 residues. CDR1 is LGHDT and CDR2 is YNNKEL in the germline V gene (reference sequence). V was cut by 4 bases and J by 0 bases, with 14 bases left in between. CDR3: CASSPYRGASTDTQYF. CDR3 nucleotide sequence: TGTGCCAGCAGCCCGTATCGGGGGGCCAGCACAGATACGCAGTATTTT.

V and J are TRBV19 and TRBJ1-2; perhaps TRBD1 as D (5 bases). The CDR3 totals 17 residues. V was shortened by 1 base and J by 1 base, with 16 bases between the two germline ends. Germline values: CDR1 LNHDA, CDR2 SQIVND (reference sequence). CDR3 amino acids: CASSIGYRAGYNYGYTF. CDR3 nucleotide sequence: TGTGCCAGTAGTATAGGATATCGGGCAGGGTATAACTATGGCTACACCTTC.

The chain recombines TRBV2 with TRBJ2-7, with 7 bases matching TRBD1. CDR1 is SNHLY, CDR2 FYNNEI, per germline. The length of the CDR3 is 11 residues. Trimming took 10 bases from V and 4 from J; bases not matched to a gene: 4. The CDR3, as DNA: TGTGCCATTTACAGGGGATACGAGCAGTACTTC. The encoded protein is CAIYRGYEQYF.

The CDR3 nucleotides are TGTGCCAGCAGCTTAGCACAGGGAAATCAGCCCCAGCATTTT. Amino acid sequence: CASSLAQGNQPQHF. The chain carries TRBV5-6 and TRBJ1-5; TRBD1 might be the D (6 bases). Between the trimmed V and J ends, which lost 2 bases and 4 bases, there was a span of 10 bases. Germline V CDR1 and CDR2: SGHDT, YYEEEE. The CDR3 runs 14 residues.

This chain uses TRBV19 with TRBJ1-1; TRBD1 agrees at 8 bases. This CDR3 comprises 15 residues. Germline V gives CDR1 LNHDA, CDR2 SQIVND (reference sequence). J gave up 1 base and V 5 bases, and 6 bases lay outside the gene matches. The DNA of the CDR3 is TGTGCCAGTAGTCCCCCTGGGACAGGGAACACTGAAGCTTTCTTT. This encodes CASSPPGTGNTEAFF.

The chain links TRBV7-2 to TRBJ2-3; 10 nucleotides match TRBD2. This CDR3 contains 19 residues. V shed 2 bases, J shed 4 bases, and the junction held 15 bases outside the gene matches. Germline values: CDR1 SGHTA, CDR2 FQGNSA. CDR3 amino acids: CASSLRVGSGGAGADTQYF. CDR3 nucleotides: TGTGCCAGCAGCTTAAGAGTGGGCAGCGGGGGGGCCGGAGCAGATACGCAGTATTTT.

This clone was seen more than once but under ten times. The chain couples TRBV5-4 to TRBJ2-7; TRBD1 aligns across 9 bases. Per the germline V gene, CDR1 is SGHNT and CDR2 is YYREEE (reference sequence). The CDR3 has 16 amino acids. The junction had 14 bases not matched to a gene; V was cut back by 3 bases and J by 7 bases. The CDR3 reads CASSSFSGTGYLEQYF. CDR3 DNA: TGTGCCAGCAGCTCGTTTTCCGGGACAGGGTACTTGGAGCAGTACTTC.

This clone occurred once. The chain uses TRBV27 and TRBJ2-5; 8 bases fit TRBD1. The CDR3 is 14 residues long. CDR1 MNHEY and CDR2 SMNVEV come from the germline V gene (reference sequence). V lost 6 bases to trimming and J lost 4 bases; unmatched junction nucleotides: 7. Here the CDR3 DNA reads TGTGCCAGCAGCGGACAGGGAGCGGGAGAGACCCAGTACTTC. Its protein is CASSGQGAGETQYF.

This clone was seen a few times. The chain is built from TRBV6-5 and TRBJ1-1; D not certain. The CDR3 loop spans 12 amino acids. V was trimmed by 6 bases and J by 5 bases, leaving 10 bases between them. Per germline, CDR1 MNHEY and CDR2 SVGAGI. CDR3 loop: CASSTVGTEAFF. DNA of the CDR3: TGTGCCAGCAGCACCGTCGGGACTGAAGCTTTCTTT.

Details on this clone: One junction end disagrees with the germline gene, perhaps due to a read error. V and J are TRBV30 and TRBJ1-1; a possible D gene is TRBD1 (6 bases). This CDR3 is built from 11 residues. The germline V gene has CDR1 GTSNPN and CDR2 SVGIG (reference sequence). This chain's CDR3 is CAWSVGDRRLF. CDR3 nucleotide sequence: TGTGCCTGGAGTGTAGGAGACAGGAGACTTTTT.

The genes are TRBV4-2 and TRBJ1-1; D ambiguous. There are 15 residues in the CDR3. Trimming pared 2 bases from V and 5 bases from J, leaving 15 bases between. The V gene's germline CDR1 is LGHNA and CDR2 YNFKEQ. CDR3 sequence reads: CASSQQPASQTEAFF. CDR3 bases: TGTGCCAGCAGCCAACAACCAGCTAGTCAGACTGAAGCTTTCTTT.

The chain carries TRBV5-1 and TRBJ1-1; 8 nucleotides agree with TRBD1. Trimming removed 4 bases from V and 0 bases from J; junction bases left unmatched: 2. The CDR3 has 14 amino acids. Germline values: CDR1 SGHRS, CDR2 YFSETQ. The CDR3 sequence is CASSPGGLNTEAFF. The DNA for the CDR3 is TGCGCCAGCAGCCCAGGGGGCCTGAACACTGAAGCTTTCTTT.

The gene calls are TRBV14 and TRBJ2-1; D gene uncertain. Germline V gene data show CDR1 as SGHDN and CDR2 as FVKESK. CDR3 length: 16 amino acids. V was shortened by 1 base and J by 4 bases, with 14 bases between the two germline ends. The CDR3 is CASSQVGRPNYNEQFF. The CDR3 region has the DNA TGTGCCAGCAGCCAAGTCGGCAGGCCAAATTACAATGAGCAGTTCTTC.

The rearrangement uses TRBV27 and TRBJ2-3; 9 nucleotides align to TRBD2. V lost 5 bases to trimming and J lost 1 base; unmatched junction nucleotides: 7. The germline gives CDR1 MNHEY, CDR2 SMNVEV (reference sequence). CDR3 length: 16 residues. The CDR3 nucleotides read TGTGCCAGCAGTCCCCTGGCGGGGGGGGGCACAGATACGCAGTATTTT. As protein: CASSPLAGGGTDTQYF.

The genes are TRBV6-6 and TRBJ2-1, with 9 bases that match TRBD1. The CDR3 has 15 amino acids. With 6 bases clipped from V and 5 bases from J, the junction kept 8 bases outside the gene matches. CDR1 and CDR2 from the germline V gene are MNHNY and SVGAGI (reference sequence). CDR3 protein: CASSQGQGSHNEQFF. CDR3 bases: TGTGCCAGCAGCCAAGGACAGGGGTCTCACAATGAGCAGTTCTTC.

This rearrangement joins TRBV19 to TRBJ2-5; TRBD2 matches at 10 bases. The CDR3 spans 17 residues. In germline, CDR1 is LNHDA, CDR2 SQIVND (reference sequence). V was pared by 5 bases and J by 2 bases, with 11 bases of the junction left unmatched. CDR3 residues: CASSAPGTSVRQETQYF. The CDR3 DNA is TGTGCCAGTAGTGCTCCCGGGACTAGCGTGCGGCAAGAGACCCAGTACTTC.

This clone has only one observation. J is TRBJ2-3 and V is TRBV11-2; D remains unclear. From germline, CDR1 is SGHAT and CDR2 FQNNGV. V gave up 1 base and J gave up 3 bases, with 11 bases separating them. The CDR3 covers 15 residues. CDR3 amino acids: CASSLGPRLTDTQYF. The CDR3 DNA follows: TGTGCCAGCAGCTTAGGCCCCAGGTTAACAGATACGCAGTATTTT.

The chain has TRBV3-1 (or the pseudogene TRBV3-2) and TRBJ1-2; no clear D gene. V dropped 4 bases and J dropped 4 bases, with 10 bases sitting between them. Germline values: CDR1 LGHDT, CDR2 YNNKEL (reference sequence). CDR3 length: 13 amino acids. The CDR3 DNA sequence: TGTGCCAGCAGCCTACAGACCTCCTATGGCTACACCTTC. This gives the protein CASSLQTSYGYTF.

This CDR3 reads CASSLGLSGGTYNEQFF. CDR3 DNA sequence: TGTGCCAGCAGCTTAGGTCTATCGGGGGGAACCTACAATGAGCAGTTCTTC. The chain uses TRBV13 and TRBJ2-1; 7 nucleotides match TRBD2. The CDR3 loop spans 17 amino acids. Germline CDR1 PRHDT, CDR2 FYEKMQ (reference sequence). V lost 0 bases, J lost 2 bases, and 7 bases stayed unmatched.

The rearrangement uses TRBV3-1 (or the pseudogene TRBV3-2) and TRBJ1-6; no reliable D call. The V gene's germline CDR1 is LGHDT and CDR2 YNNKEL (reference sequence). V gave up 1 base and J gave up 6 bases, with 7 bases separating them. This CDR3 is 14 amino acids long. The CDR3 protein is CASSQAGVNSPLHF. DNA for the CDR3: TGTGCCAGCAGCCAAGCGGGAGTTAATTCACCCCTCCACTTT.

The CDR3 here is CACGLINQPQHF. The CDR3 DNA reads as TGTGCCTGCGGACTAATCAATCAGCCCCAGCATTTT. The rearrangement joins TRBV30 to TRBJ1-5; D gene ambiguous. There are 12 residues in the CDR3. V was clipped by 6 bases and J by 3 bases, with 9 bases between them. Germline values: CDR1 GTSNPN, CDR2 SVGIG (reference sequence).

In its sample, this clone was seen a few times. One end of the junction fails to match germline, which may point to a read error. CDR3 region: CATSRGAYYEQYF. The CDR3 DNA sequence: TGTGCCACCAGTCGGGGGGCCTACTACGAGCAGTACTTC. The chain carries TRBV12-3 or TRBV12-4 and TRBJ2-7; D might be TRBD2 (7 bases). The CDR3 spans 13 residues.

The chain combines TRBV19 with TRBJ2-1; 12 bases match TRBD2. The CDR3 spans 14 residues. V trimming: 9 bases; J trimming: 3 bases; junction bases outside the gene matches: 3. Germline CDR1 and CDR2: LNHDA and SQIVND (reference sequence). This chain's CDR3 is CASATSGGYNEQFF. CDR3 in DNA: TGTGCCAGCGCGACTAGCGGGGGCTACAATGAGCAGTTCTTC. The full variable domain, its missing parts supplied by reference TRBV19 and TRBJ2-1, is DGGITQSPKYLFRKEGQNVTLSCEQNLNHDAMYWYRQDPGQGLRLIYYSQIVNDFQKGDIAEGYSVSREKKESFPLTVTSAQKNPTAFYLCASATSGGYNEQFFGPGTRLTVL.

The chain links TRBV2 to TRBJ1-2; D ambiguous. From germline, CDR1 is SNHLY and CDR2 FYNNEI. V lost 4 bases, J lost 1 base, and 13 bases lay in between. CDR3 size: 15 residues. CDR3 nucleotides: TGTGCCAGCAGTGGACATTCTACCGTTAACTATGGCTACACCTTC. It is translated as CASSGHSTVNYGYTF.

The chain couples TRBV7-8 to TRBJ2-7; 11 bases align to TRBD2. The CDR3 runs 17 residues. CDR1 is SGHVS and CDR2 is FQNEAQ in the germline V gene. V gave up 0 bases and J gave up 2 bases; unmatched junction bases: 6. CDR3 sequence (DNA): TGTGCCAGCAGCTTAGCTAGCGGGGGGGTCCACGCCTACGAGCAGTACTTC. Amino acids: CASSLASGGVHAYEQYF. Looking up the rest from reference TRBV7-8 and TRBJ2-7 gives the full variable domain: GAGVSQSPRYKVAKRGQDVALRCDPISGHVSLFWYQQALGQGPEFLTYFQNEAQLDKSGLPSDRFFAERPEGSVSTLKIQRTQQEDSAVYLCASSLASGGVHAYEQYFGPGTRLTVT.

This chain connects TRBV5-1 to TRBJ1-5, with 8 bases aligning to TRBD1. Germline trimming cut 2 bases from V and 6 bases from J; bases unmatched to any gene: 4. In germline, CDR1 is SGHRS, CDR2 YFSETQ. This CDR3 is 14 amino acids long. CDR3 sequence: CASSLAGGGQPQHF. The CDR3 coding sequence is TGCGCCAGCAGCTTAGCAGGGGGCGGTCAGCCCCAGCATTTT.

This clone appeared once. The rearrangement joins TRBV7-8 to TRBJ2-7, with 7 bases lining up with TRBD2. V was pared by 4 bases and J by 0 bases, with 9 bases of the junction left unmatched. The CDR3 contains 16 residues. CDR1 and CDR2 (germline): SGHVS, FQNEAQ. CDR3 nucleotides: TGTGCCAGCAGCTCGGACGGGGGGTACCTCTCCTACGAGCAGTACTTC. This sequence encodes CASSSDGGYLSYEQYF.

The V call is TRBV2, the J call TRBJ2-1, with TRBD2 matching over 16 bases. V was pared by 10 bases and J by 6 bases, with 12 bases of the junction left unmatched. The CDR3 totals 17 residues. Germline CDR1 is SNHLY and CDR2 is FYNNEI. CDR3 DNA sequence: TGTGCCACTAGAACCGGGACTAGCGGGGGGGAAGGCAATGAGCAGTTCTTC. This encodes CATRTGTSGGEGNEQFF. Combining the CDR3 with reference TRBV2 and TRBJ2-1 gives the whole variable domain EPEVTQTPSHQVTQMGQEVILRCVPISNHLYFYWYRQILGQKVEFLVSFYNNEISEKSEIFDDQFSVERPDGSNFTLKIRSTKLEDSAMYFCATRTGTSGGEGNEQFFGPGTRLTVL.